This T cell receptor (beta chain) derives from a study of OX40 agonist ivuxolimab in advanced cancers. Some background on the complete study: Ivuxolimab, which targeted the costimulatory receptor OX40 (CD134), was an agonistic, fully human IgG2 monoclonal antibody. Of the 52 patients in dose escalation, about 20 had hepatocellular carcinoma, approximately 15 had melanoma, 9 had renal cell carcinoma and 9 had head and neck cancer. Intravenous ivuxolimab was administered to patients every 2 weeks at six dose levels: 0.01, 0.1, 0.3, 1.5, 3 and 10 mg/kg. Patients were allowed to have had prior anti-PD-1, anti-PD-L1 or anti-CTLA-4 therapy, and 30% to 40% of the dose-escalation patients had previously received checkpoint inhibitors. Partial responses occurred in three dose-escalation patients: two with cutaneous melanoma and one with hepatocellular carcinoma. In the dose-escalation cohort, roughly 82% of patients were male, and the mean age was roughly 60 years with a range of roughly 23 to 79. The point of sequencing TCRbeta in the periphery was to test whether ivuxolimab changed TCR sequence diversity and drove clonal T-cell expansion. The paper reports the monotherapy dose-escalation portion (N of about 56 patients) of the phase I ivuxolimab trial.

Overall study outcomes, separate from this receptor: In partial responders in the 0.1-3.0 mg/kg groups, normalized peripheral clonal expansion was found to be among the lowest, especially among CD8+ T cells. Which antigens the clonally expanded peripheral T cells were specific for was not determined. Low levels of normalized T-cell clonal expansion were also shown by some nonresponding patients. At doses of 0.1 to 3.0 mg/kg, clonal expansion of both CD4+ and CD8+ T cells in blood was seen between baseline and week 6. After ivuxolimab, CD8+ T cells had more expanded clones than CD4+ T cells on average.

Patients with autoimmune disease history or receiving systemic immunosuppression were excluded from the trial. Peripheral blood for TCR sequencing was collected from all dose cohorts at baseline, on cycle 4 day 1, and on cycle 7 day 1. The samples were drawn from a first-in-human, open-label, multicenter phase I dose-escalation trial of ivuxolimab. The trial enrolled adults with locally advanced or metastatic head and neck squamous cell, hepatocellular, melanoma or renal cell carcinoma. Before TCR sequencing, CD4+ T cells and CD8+ T cells from peripheral blood were sorted into separate populations. To sequence the TCRbeta CDR3 region, genomic DNA was isolated from the sorted cells. The immunoSEQ Assay was used to sequence the TCRbeta CDR3 regions. TCRdb mirrors the immuneACCESS table, restricted to in-frame sequences. Some clones are absent from its copies; in checked studies, under half trace to an unresolved V gene, and the reason for the others is unknown. The sample table holds over 70,000 clones, of which 86% were seen once. The top ten constitute roughly 2% of the sample.

Notes on this clone: There is no known antigen for this receptor. Within one base of it there is no much larger clone, and no base qualities were kept.

The germline V gene encodes CDR1 MNHEY and CDR2 SMNVEV (reference sequence). Inclusive of the bounding cysteine and phenylalanine, the CDR3 is 13 residues long. CDR3 DNA only is kept here, 39 bases in frame from base 1. V sheds 7 bases and J sheds 3 bases, leaving 10 bases between their ends. This receptor was identified in an adult with an advanced solid tumor such as melanoma, head and neck, liver or kidney cancer. This chain is built from TRBV27 and TRBJ2-1; the D gene is perhaps TRBD1, on 6 matching bases. The sequencing used CD4+ or CD8+ T cells sorted from blood, collected in a trial of the OX40 agonist ivuxolimab. The DNA is as follows: TGTGCCAGCACAGGACAGTTCTACAATGAGCAGTTCTTC. Its translation reads: CASTGQFYNEQFF.